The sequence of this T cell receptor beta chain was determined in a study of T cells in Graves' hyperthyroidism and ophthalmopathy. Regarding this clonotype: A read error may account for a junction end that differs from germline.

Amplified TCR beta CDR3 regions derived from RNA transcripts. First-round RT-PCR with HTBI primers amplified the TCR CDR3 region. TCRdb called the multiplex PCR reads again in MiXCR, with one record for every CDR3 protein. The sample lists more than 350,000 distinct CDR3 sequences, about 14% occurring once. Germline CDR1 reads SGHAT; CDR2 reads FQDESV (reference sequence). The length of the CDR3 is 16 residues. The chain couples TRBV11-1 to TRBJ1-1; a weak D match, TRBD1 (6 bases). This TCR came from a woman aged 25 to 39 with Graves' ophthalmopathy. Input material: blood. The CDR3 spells CASSKRRRGGFAEAAF. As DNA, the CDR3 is TGTGCCAGCAGCAAACGACGCAGGGGAGGGTTCGCTGAAGCTGCCTTT.